The 8 T cell receptor beta chains below all came from one sample that was sequenced in a study of cytomegalovirus exposure and HLA in healthy donors. Sequenced by immunoSEQ multiplex PCR; TCRdb stores in-frame clones only, minus some. The sample comprises about 120,000 clones, approximately 90% of which are singletons, and about 6.3% rests with the top ten. Material for sequencing was PBMCs. The receptors derive from a woman aged 18-29 years in good health and CMV-seropositive.

The chain recombines TRBV7-3 with TRBJ2-1; TRBD1 might be the D (6 bases). Germline CDR1 SGHTA, CDR2 FQGTGA. The CDR3 consists of 15 residues. V lost 5 bases and J lost 7, with 18 bases in between. CDR3 in DNA: TGTGCCAGCAGCCCTCAGACAGGCTTTGCAAATGAGCAGTTCTTC. It is translated as CASSPQTGFANEQFF.

This clone was counted between two and nine times. This chain connects TRBV9 to TRBJ1-3, with a possible D match to TRBD1 (6 bases). Germline CDR1 and CDR2: SGDLS and YYNGEE. Trimming took off 0 bases at V and 4 bases at J, with 17 bases between the two ends. The CDR3 is made up of 17 amino acids. The CDR3 region is CASSVVGGGASGNTIYF. CDR3 DNA sequence: TGTGCCAGCAGCGTAGTTGGGGGGGGCGCTTCGGGAAACACCATATATTTT.

This clone is a singleton in its sample. The J gene is TRBJ1-6, the V gene TRBV5-1; TRBD1 matches 9 bases. V lost 4 bases to trimming and J lost 9 bases; unmatched junction nucleotides: 11. Per germline, CDR1 SGHRS and CDR2 YFSETQ. There are 16 residues in the CDR3. CDR3 amino acids: CASSPEGQGYSSPLHF. The CDR3 nucleotides are TGCGCCAGCAGCCCGGAGGGACAGGGTTACAGTTCACCCCTCCACTTT.

The rearrangement uses TRBV19 and TRBJ1-5; D gene unclear. The germline V and J ends were trimmed by 3 bases and 6 bases, with 9 bases remaining between them. CDR1 and CDR2 from the germline V gene are LNHDA and SQIVND (reference sequence). The length of the CDR3 is 13 residues. CDR3 sequence (DNA): TGTGCCAGTAGTATGCGGTTGGGTCAGCCCCAGCATTTT. This translates into CASSMRLGQPQHF.

The chain couples TRBV5-3 to TRBJ1-2, with TRBD1 matching over 7 bases. Being an ORF, TRBV5-3 has a function that is uncertain. The CDR3 runs 14 residues. Trimming took 2 bases from V and 1 from J; bases not matched to a gene: 2. The CDR3 DNA follows: TGTGCCAGAAGCTTAGACAGGGATAACTATGGCTACACCTTC. The encoded protein is CARSLDRDNYGYTF.

The rearrangement links TRBV5-1 to TRBJ2-1; maybe TRBD2 (6 bases). Trimming stripped 3 bases from V and 6 bases from J, with 16 bases between. Germline lookup yields CDR1 SGHRS and CDR2 YFSETQ. The CDR3 contains 15 residues. In DNA, the CDR3 is TGCGCCAGCAGCTCGGGACTCCACCCCGGCAATGAGCAGTTCTTC. This codes for CASSSGLHPGNEQFF.

V is TRBV5-4 and J is TRBJ1-2, with D possibly matching TRBD1 (6 bases). With 4 bases removed from V and 3 bases from J, the gap between germline ends came to 16 bases. The germline gives CDR1 SGHNT, CDR2 YYREEE (reference sequence). CDR3 length: 15 amino acids. Written as DNA, the CDR3 is TGTGCCAGCAGCCCCGGACAGAGTTACTACTATGGCTACACCTTC. It codes for CASSPGQSYYYGYTF.

In the case of this clone: The same CDR3 arises from other DNA sequences in this sample as well. The rearrangement uses TRBV19 and TRBJ2-7, with 10 bases matching TRBD1. With 6 bases clipped from V and 3 bases from J, the junction kept 2 bases outside the gene matches. This CDR3 has 13 residues. Germline V gives CDR1 LNHDA, CDR2 SQIVND (reference sequence). CDR3 residues: CASSRTGGYEQYF. CDR3 coding DNA: TGTGCCAGTAGCAGGACAGGGGGCTACGAGCAGTACTTC.